This T cell receptor beta chain was retrieved from a study of shared clonotypes between healthy human individuals. Study results and limitations: Clonotype sharing among donors likely depends on sequencing depth. Rarefaction gave evidence that sorted-subset sequencing remained incomplete despite large depth.

CDR1 SNHLY and CDR2 FYNNEI come from the germline V gene. The CDR3 extends over 13 amino acids. Trimming shortened V by 6 bases and J by 0 bases, and 6 bases separated the two germline ends. As regards this clone: The antigen is not known.

It was into CD45RA+ naive and CD45RA-negative memory subsets that the CD4+ cells were split. The data were produced by immunoSEQ multiplex PCR, yet TCRdb's version contains in-frame clones alone and is incomplete. The data show about 530,000 clones, 90% to 97% seen once. Sequencing input: naive CD4+ T cells sorted from blood. As for subset: CD45RA+ positively selected. This TCR came from a woman aged 25 to 39 in good health. This chain uses TRBV2 with TRBJ2-4; D is ambiguous. The CDR3 region is CASSAVAKNIQYF. CDR3 sequence (DNA): TGTGCCAGCAGCGCGGTAGCCAAAAACATTCAGTACTTC.